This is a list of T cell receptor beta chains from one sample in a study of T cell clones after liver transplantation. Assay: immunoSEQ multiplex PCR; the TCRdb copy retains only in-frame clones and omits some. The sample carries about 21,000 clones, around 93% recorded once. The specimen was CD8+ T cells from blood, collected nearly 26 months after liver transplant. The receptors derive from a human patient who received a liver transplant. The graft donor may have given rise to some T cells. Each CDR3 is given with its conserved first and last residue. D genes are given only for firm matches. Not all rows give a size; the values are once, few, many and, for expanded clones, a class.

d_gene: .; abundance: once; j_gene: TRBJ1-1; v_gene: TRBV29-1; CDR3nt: TGCAGCGTTTTCACAGTGAACACTGAAGCTTTCTTT; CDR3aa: CSVFTVNTEAFF
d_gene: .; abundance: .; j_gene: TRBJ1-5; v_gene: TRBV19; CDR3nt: TGTGCCAGTAGCAGGGGAGGCAATCAGCCCCAGCATTTT; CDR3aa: CASSRGGNQPQHF
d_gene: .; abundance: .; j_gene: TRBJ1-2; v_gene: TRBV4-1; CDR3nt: TGCGCCAGCAGCCAAGGGGCAGGGGACTATGGCTACACCTTC; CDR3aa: CASSQGAGDYGYTF
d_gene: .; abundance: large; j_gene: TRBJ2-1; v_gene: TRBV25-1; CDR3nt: TGTGCCAGCAGTGAAATAATCAGGTCCTACAATGAGCAGTTCTTC; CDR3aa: CASSEIIRSYNEQFF
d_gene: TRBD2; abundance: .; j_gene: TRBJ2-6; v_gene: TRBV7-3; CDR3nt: TGTGCCAGCAGCTACGGACTAGCGGGAGGCTCTGGGGCCAACGTCCTGACTTTC; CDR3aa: CASSYGLAGGSGANVLTF
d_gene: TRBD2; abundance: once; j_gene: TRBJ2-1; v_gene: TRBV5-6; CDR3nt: TGTGCCAGCAGCTTTTCCAGCGGGATTAATGAGCAGTTCTTC; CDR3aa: CASSFSSGINEQFF
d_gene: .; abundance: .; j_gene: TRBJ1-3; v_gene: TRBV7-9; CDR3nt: TGTGCCAGCAGCTTAGGTCCGCCTGATACCATATATTTT; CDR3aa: CASSLGPPDTIYF
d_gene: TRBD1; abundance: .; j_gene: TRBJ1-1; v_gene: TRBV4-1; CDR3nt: TGCGCCAGCAGCCAACCAAGGGACAGGGACCCTGAAGCTTTCTTT; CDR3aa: CASSQPRDRDPEAFF
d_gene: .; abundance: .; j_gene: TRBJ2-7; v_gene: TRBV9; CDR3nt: TGTGCCAGCAGCGACAGTCAGGGGTACGAGCAGTACTTC; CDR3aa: CASSDSQGYEQYF
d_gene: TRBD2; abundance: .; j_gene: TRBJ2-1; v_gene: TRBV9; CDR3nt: TGTGCCAGCAGCGTAGATATGGCTAGCGGGAGACTACATGAGCAGTTCTTC; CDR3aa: CASSVDMASGRLHEQFF
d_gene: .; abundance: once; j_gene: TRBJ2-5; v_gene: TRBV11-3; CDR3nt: TGTGCCAGCAGCTTTTCACAGGACTCGTGGGAGACCCAGTACTTC; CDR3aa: CASSFSQDSWETQYF
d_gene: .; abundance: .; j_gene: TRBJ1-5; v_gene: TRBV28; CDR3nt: TGTGCCAGCAGTACTAGAGACGTCTTTAATCAGCCCCAGCATTTT; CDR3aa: CASSTRDVFNQPQHF
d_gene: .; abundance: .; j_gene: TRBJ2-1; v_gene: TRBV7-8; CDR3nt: TGTGCCAGCAGCTTAGGTGGATCTCTACACAATGAGCAGTTCTTC; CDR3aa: CASSLGGSLHNEQFF
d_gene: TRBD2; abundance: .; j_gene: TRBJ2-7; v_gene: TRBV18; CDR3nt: TGTGCCAGCTCACCACCGCTTCCGGGACTAGCGGAGTTCTACGAGCAGTACTTC; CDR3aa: CASSPPLPGLAEFYEQYF
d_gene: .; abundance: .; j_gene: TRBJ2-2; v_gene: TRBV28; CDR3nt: TGTGCCAGCAGTGGGGTAGAGAACACCGGGGAGCTGTTTTTT; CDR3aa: CASSGVENTGELFF
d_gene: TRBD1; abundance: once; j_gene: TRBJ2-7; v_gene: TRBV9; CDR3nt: TGTGCCAGCAGCGTAGGAGACAGGGGGTACGAGCAGTACTTC; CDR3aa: CASSVGDRGYEQYF
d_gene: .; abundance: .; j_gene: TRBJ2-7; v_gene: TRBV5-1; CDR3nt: TGCGCCAGCAGCTTGGCAGGCGGGCTGAGCGAGCAGTACTTC; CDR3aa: CASSLAGGLSEQYF
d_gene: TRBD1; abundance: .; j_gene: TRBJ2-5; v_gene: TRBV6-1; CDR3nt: TGTGCCAGCGGAGAGGACAGGGGTCGAGAGACCCAGTACTTC; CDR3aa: CASGEDRGRETQYF
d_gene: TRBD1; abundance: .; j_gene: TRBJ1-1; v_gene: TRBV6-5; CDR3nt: TGTGCCAGCAGTTACCGGACAGGGGGATCGAACACTGAAGCTTTCTTT; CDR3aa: CASSYRTGGSNTEAFF
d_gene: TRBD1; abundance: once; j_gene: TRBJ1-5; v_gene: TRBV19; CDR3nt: TGTGCCAGTAGTATAGGACAGGGTATTTCTCAGCTCCAGCATTTT; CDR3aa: CASSIGQGISQLQHF
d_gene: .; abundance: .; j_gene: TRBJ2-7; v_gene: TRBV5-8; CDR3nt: TGTGCCAGCAGCTTGGAACAGATAGCCTACGAGCAGTACTTC; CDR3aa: CASSLEQIAYEQYF
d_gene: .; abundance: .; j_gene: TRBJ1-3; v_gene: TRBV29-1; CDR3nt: TGCAGCGTTGAAGATCCGGGGGGTTACTCTGGAAACACCATATATTTT; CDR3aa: CSVEDPGGYSGNTIYF
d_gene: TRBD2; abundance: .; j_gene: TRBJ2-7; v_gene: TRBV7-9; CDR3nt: TGTGCCAGCAGCTCGGGGGGAGGCGGAAAAGGGAGCTACGAGCAGTACTTC; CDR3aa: CASSSGGGGKGSYEQYF
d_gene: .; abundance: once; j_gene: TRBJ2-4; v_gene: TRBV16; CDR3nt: TGTGCCAGCAGCCAATCAGGCTCACAGAAAAACATTCAGTACTTC; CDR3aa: CASSQSGSQKNIQYF
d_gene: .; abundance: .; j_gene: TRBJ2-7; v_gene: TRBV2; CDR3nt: TGTGCCAGCAGTGAAGGGGCTACCTACGAGCAGTACTTC; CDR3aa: CASSEGATYEQYF
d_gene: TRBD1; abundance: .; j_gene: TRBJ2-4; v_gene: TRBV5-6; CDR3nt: TGTGCCAGCAGCTTCCGACAGGGTTGGCGGGAAAACATTCAGTACTTC; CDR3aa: CASSFRQGWRENIQYF
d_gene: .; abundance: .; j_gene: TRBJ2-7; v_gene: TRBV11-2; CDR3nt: TGTGCCAGCAGCGAACAGGGCCGAACCTACGAGCAGTACTTC; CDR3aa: CASSEQGRTYEQYF
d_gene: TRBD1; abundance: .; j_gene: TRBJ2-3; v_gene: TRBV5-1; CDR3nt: TGCGCCAGCAAGCGGACAGGAGGAGGTTTGGCAGATACGCAGTATTTT; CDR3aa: CASKRTGGGLADTQYF
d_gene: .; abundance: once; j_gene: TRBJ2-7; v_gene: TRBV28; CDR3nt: TGTGCCAGCAGTTTCCAGGTCAGCTCCTACGAGCAGTACTTC; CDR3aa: CASSFQVSSYEQYF
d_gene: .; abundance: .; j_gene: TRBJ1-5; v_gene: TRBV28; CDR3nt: TGTGCCAGCAGTTTGATCCGCAATCAGCCCCAGCATTTT; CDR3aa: CASSLIRNQPQHF
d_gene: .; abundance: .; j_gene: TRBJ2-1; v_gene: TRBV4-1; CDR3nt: TGCGCCAGCAGCCATACCGCTAATGAGCAGTTCTTC; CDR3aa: CASSHTANEQFF